Sequencing of this T cell receptor beta chain was carried out in a study of shared T cell receptors in the human thymus. The length of the CDR3 is 15 residues. Looked up from germline, CDR1 is LGHNT and CDR2 is FRNRAP. Germline trimming cut 1 base from V and 7 bases from J; bases unmatched to any gene: 6. Produced via immunoSEQ multiplex PCR; TCRdb's table is partial and in-frame only. Of about 610,000 clones listed, approximately 88% were seen once; the top ten hold 0.0085% to 0.012%. This sample was also put to use in a study of human thymus T cells. That study adds: Thymic resections from corrective heart surgery supplied the tissue. Use of V and J genes seemed skewed within the thymic and blood repertoires.

The sample comprised thymocytes. This chain connects TRBV12-5 to TRBJ2-1, with TRBD2 identical over 8 bases. The clonotype comes from a boy younger than two with a congenital heart defect. The CDR3 loop reads CASGLASGRGNEQFF. DNA of the CDR3: TGTGCTAGTGGTTTGGCCAGCGGGAGAGGAAATGAGCAGTTCTTC.